The table lists the clone carrying this T cell receptor (beta chain) with many counts. Its cognate antigen is unknown. This entry comes from a study of T cells in Graves' hyperthyroidism and ophthalmopathy. Findings and limits, study-wide: Blood also carried most thyroid clonotypes expanded above 0.001.

V was pared by 8 bases and J by 5 bases, with 13 bases between. Looked up from germline, CDR1 is SEHNR and CDR2 is FQNEAQ (reference sequence). CDR3 length: 13 amino acids. RNA transcripts were the template for amplifying TCR beta CDR3 regions. Carried out on the TCR CDR3, a first-round RT-PCR used the HTBI primer set. A single record per CDR3 protein comes from TCRdb applying MiXCR to the multiplex PCR reads. The sample contains about 480,000 distinct CDR3 sequences, approximately 15% of which appear only once. The sequenced sample consisted of blood. This receptor was identified in a woman aged 18-30 years with Graves' hyperthyroidism. The chain is built from TRBV7-9 and TRBJ2-1, with D possibly matching TRBD1 (5 bases). The DNA of the CDR3 is TGTGCCAGCGGTCGGACAATTGACAATGAGCAGTTCTTC. Its translation is CASGRTIDNEQFF.